The 23 T cell receptor beta chains presented below share a single source sample, sequenced in a study of blood T cell repertoires in COVID-19. Measured with immunoSEQ multiplex PCR; TCRdb has only the in-frame clones, and not every one. There are more than 95,000 clones in the sample; approximately 74% occur only once, and 4.5% to 6% lies in the top ten. Sequences were obtained from peripheral blood. The receptors derive from a man older than 75 with COVID-19, enrolled during active disease.

The chain employs TRBV18 and TRBJ2-7; D perhaps matches TRBD2 (6 bases). Germline CDR1 reads KGHSH; CDR2 reads LQKENI. The CDR3 is 15 residues long. Trimming cost V 3 bases and J 7 bases, with 19 bases left between them. The CDR3 bases are TGTGCCAGCTCACCTAATGACGGTGTCGGGGGAGAGCAGTACTTC. Translating gives CASSPNDGVGGEQYF.

The J gene is TRBJ2-1, the V gene TRBV6-2 or TRBV6-3; 7 nucleotides agree with TRBD1. Germline CDR1 MNHEY, CDR2 SVGEGT. V gave up 2 bases and J gave up 15 bases; unmatched junction bases: 7. CDR3 length equals 12 residues. Here the CDR3 DNA reads TGTGCCAGCAGTTACGGGGACAGCTCGGGGTTCTTC. Amino acid sequence: CASSYGDSSGFF.

The sample holds many counts of this clone. Here the CDR3 DNA reads TGTGCCATCAGGGGAGACGGTGAGAACACTGAAGCTTTCTTT. It encodes CAIRGDGENTEAFF. The chain has TRBV10-3 and TRBJ1-1; D gene ambiguous. V was shortened by 6 bases and J by 1 base, with 12 bases between the two germline ends. Germline V lookup: CDR1 ENHRY, CDR2 SYGVKD. The length of the CDR3 is 14 residues.

This clone occurred a few times. The chain is built from TRBV28 and TRBJ2-7; tentative D call: TRBD2 (5 bases). Trimming shortened V by 3 bases and J by 6 bases, and 9 bases separated the two germline ends. CDR1 MDHEN and CDR2 SYDVKM come from the germline V gene. The CDR3 covers 12 residues. The CDR3 sequence is CASSFGRVEQYF. In nucleotides, the CDR3 is TGTGCCAGCAGTTTCGGGCGGGTCGAGCAGTACTTC.

The rearrangement joins TRBV2 to TRBJ2-1; the D is unclear. The CDR3 runs 11 residues. Trimming cost V 6 bases and J 3 bases, with 3 bases left between them. The V gene's germline CDR1 is SNHLY and CDR2 FYNNEI. CDR3 nucleotides: TGTGCCAGCAGATACTACAATGAGCAGTTCTTC. This sequence encodes CASRYYNEQFF.

This clone appeared a single time. This sequence joins TRBV5-1 and TRBJ2-6, with unresolved D. The germline CDR1 and CDR2 sequences are SGHRS and YFSETQ. The V end lost 7 bases, the J end lost 3 bases, and 14 bases lay between the germline ends. The CDR3 runs 15 residues. The CDR3 nucleotides are TGCGCCAGCGTAGTCTCGCCGAGTGGGGCCAACGTCCTGACTTTC. It specifies CASVVSPSGANVLTF.

The V gene is TRBV25-1, the J gene TRBJ1-2; TRBD1 matches 10 bases. The germline V gene has CDR1 MGHDK and CDR2 SYGVNS. The CDR3 extends over 18 amino acids. Trimming took 1 base from V and 0 from J; bases not matched to a gene: 8. This CDR3 reads CASSESPGQGRTNYGYTF. CDR3 nucleotides: TGTGCCAGCAGTGAATCTCCGGGACAGGGGAGAACTAACTATGGCTACACCTTC.

This chain joins TRBV12-3 or TRBV12-4 and TRBJ2-5; D may be TRBD2 (5 bases). V gave up 11 bases and J gave up 5 bases, with 18 bases separating them. The CDR3 totals 13 residues. CDR3 in amino acids: CASGDRPRETQYF. The CDR3 DNA follows: TGTGCCTCCGGGGATAGGCCCAGGGAGACCCAGTACTTC.

Only a few counts were recorded for this clone. The DNA for the CDR3 is TGTGCCAGCAGTTCGGCGCAAGCGGACTACGAGCAGTACTTC. It is translated as CASSSAQADYEQYF. This chain joins TRBV28 and TRBJ2-7, with a tentative D call TRBD2 (5 bases). The CDR3 is 14 amino acids. V shed 4 bases and J shed 3 bases, with 13 bases lying between them. The germline gives CDR1 MDHEN, CDR2 SYDVKM.

The CDR3 sequence is CASSLEGWAEKLFF. The CDR3 nucleotides read TGTGCCAGCAGCTTGGAGGGGTGGGCTGAAAAACTGTTTTTT. The chain uses TRBV7-2 and TRBJ1-4; a weak D match, TRBD1 (5 bases). This CDR3 has 14 amino acids. Germline V CDR1 and CDR2: SGHTA, FQGNSA. V was clipped by 3 bases and J by 7 bases, with 12 bases between them.

The table lists this clone with many counts. This chain uses TRBV7-8 with TRBJ2-3; D remains unclear. The CDR3 covers 14 residues. The germline V gene has CDR1 SGHVS and CDR2 FQNEAQ. Deletions cut 1 base from V and 4 bases from J, with 9 bases between. DNA of the CDR3: TGTGCCAGCAGCTTAGAATTTGGAGCAGATACGCAGTATTTT. It codes for CASSLEFGADTQYF.

The chain has TRBV15 and TRBJ2-7; D perhaps matches TRBD1 (6 bases). From germline, CDR1 is LNHNV and CDR2 YYDKDF (reference sequence). The CDR3 is 13 residues long. V shed 9 bases and J shed 5 bases, with 17 bases lying between them. This CDR3 reads CATGAGIIDEQYF. CDR3 bases: TGTGCCACGGGGGCCGGGATCATCGACGAGCAGTACTTC.

This sequence joins TRBV7-2 and TRBJ1-2; no firm D call. Germline V gives CDR1 SGHTA, CDR2 FQGNSA. This CDR3 has 15 amino acids. The V end was cut by 1 base, the J end by 4 bases, with 13 bases between. The CDR3 loop reads CASSLDVAPGYGYTF. CDR3 nucleotide sequence: TGTGCCAGCAGCTTAGATGTTGCACCCGGCTATGGCTACACCTTC.

The genes are TRBV11-2 and TRBJ1-1, with D tentatively TRBD1 (5 bases). The germline V and J ends were trimmed by 2 bases and 3 bases, with 10 bases remaining between them. CDR1 and CDR2 from the germline V gene are SGHAT and FQNNGV. The CDR3 extends over 14 amino acids. The CDR3 region is CASSLRGTDTEAFF. The CDR3 DNA is TGTGCCAGCAGCTTAAGGGGCACCGACACTGAAGCTTTCTTT.

The chain uses TRBV4-2 and TRBJ2-7; 12 nucleotides agree with TRBD2. CDR3 size: 18 residues. Germline V gives CDR1 LGHNA, CDR2 YNFKEQ. After removal of 0 bases from V and 2 bases from J, the junction contained 8 bases not matched to a gene. The CDR3 loop is CASSQDLSTSGSAYEQYF. The CDR3 coding sequence is TGTGCCAGCAGCCAAGATTTATCGACTAGCGGGAGCGCCTACGAGCAGTACTTC.

The V and J genes are TRBV28 and TRBJ1-1; a weak D match, TRBD1 (5 bases). Germline CDR1 is MDHEN and CDR2 is SYDVKM. CDR3 size: 17 residues. The V end was cut by 5 bases, the J end by 4 bases, with 23 bases between. CDR3: CASSQPPSRELGTEAFF. The DNA for the CDR3 is TGTGCCAGCAGTCAACCCCCCTCCAGGGAATTGGGCACTGAAGCTTTCTTT.

This clone appeared once. V is TRBV10-3 and J is TRBJ2-5; tentatively, D is TRBD2 (5 bases). V lost 2 bases to trimming and J lost 2 bases, with 9 bases between them. Germline V gives CDR1 ENHRY, CDR2 SYGVKD. The CDR3 is 14 amino acids. CDR3 sequence reads: CAISEPGIQETQYF. The CDR3 bases are TGTGCCATCAGTGAGCCCGGGATACAAGAGACCCAGTACTTC.

This clone was seen a handful of times. The chain links TRBV25-1 to TRBJ1-4; TRBD1 matches 10 bases. The V gene's germline CDR1 is MGHDK and CDR2 SYGVNS. V was clipped by 3 bases and J by 7 bases; unmatched bases: 5. The CDR3 covers 15 residues. The CDR3 reads CASSDGTGDIEKLFF. The CDR3 DNA is TGTGCCAGCAGTGACGGGACAGGGGATATTGAAAAACTGTTTTTT. Drawing the rest from reference TRBV25-1 and TRBJ1-4, the complete variable domain is EADIYQTPRYLVIGTGKKITLECSQTMGHDKMYWYQQDPGMELHLIHYSYGVNSTEKGDLSSESTVSRIRTEHFPLTLESARPSHTSQYLCASSDGTGDIEKLFFGSGTQLSVL.

About this clone itself: A much bigger clone sits one base away, suggesting this may be a read error. Other DNA sequences of this sample code for an identical CDR3. The chain recombines TRBV7-9 with TRBJ1-6; 10 bases match TRBD1. Germline V gives CDR1 SEHNR, CDR2 FQNEAQ (reference sequence). The CDR3 sequence is 15 residues long. As DNA, the CDR3 is TGTGCCAGCAGCACCGGGACAGGGGTGAATTCACCTCTCCACTTT. Encoded protein: CASSTGTGVNSPLHF.

This clone occurred once. The chain recombines TRBV11-3 with TRBJ2-1; D perhaps matches TRBD2 (6 bases). V shed 5 bases and J shed 8 bases, with 16 bases lying between them. The CDR3 extends over 14 amino acids. Germline lookup yields CDR1 SGHNT and CDR2 YENEEA. The CDR3 DNA sequence: TGTGCCAGCAGCCCGACGGGGCGGGATGATGAGCAGTTCTTC. Protein product: CASSPTGRDDEQFF.

This rearrangement joins TRBV19 to TRBJ2-5, with D unresolved. Germline V gene sequence: CDR1 LNHDA, CDR2 SQIVND (reference sequence). V dropped 10 bases and J dropped 5 bases, with 8 bases sitting between them. CDR3 length equals 10 residues. The CDR3 is CATSRETQYF. The CDR3 DNA is TGTGCCACATCTCGGGAGACCCAGTACTTC. Full variable domain (outside the CDR3, taken from reference TRBV19 and TRBJ2-5): DGGITQSPKYLFRKEGQNVTLSCEQNLNHDAMYWYRQDPGQGLRLIYYSQIVNDFQKGDIAEGYSVSREKKESFPLTVTSAQKNPTAFYLCATSRETQYFGPGTRLLVL.

In this sample, this clone turned up a few times. The chain couples TRBV5-1 to TRBJ2-7, with 7 nucleotides matching TRBD1. Germline V lookup: CDR1 SGHRS, CDR2 YFSETQ. V dropped 3 bases and J dropped 0; count of bases not matched to a gene: 6. The CDR3 loop spans 15 amino acids. CDR3 nucleotides: TGCGCCAGCAGCTCGACAGGGTTAAGCTCCTACGAGCAGTACTTC. Translating it yields CASSSTGLSSYEQYF. Supplemented by reference TRBV5-1 and TRBJ2-7, the full variable domain reads KAGVTQTPRYLIKTRGQQVTLSCSPISGHRSVSWYQQTPGQGLQFLFEYFSETQRNKGNFPGRFSGRQFSNSRSEMNVSTLELGDSALYLCASSSTGLSSYEQYFGPGTRLTVT.

The table lists this clone with a few counts. This rearrangement joins TRBV10-3 to TRBJ2-2; the D gene is possibly TRBD2 (6 bases). Germline CDR1 is ENHRY and CDR2 is SYGVKD. Trimming removed 6 bases from V and 10 bases from J, with 15 bases in between. CDR3 length equals 13 residues. The CDR3 sequence: CAISWASEEELFF. DNA of the CDR3: TGTGCCATCAGCTGGGCTAGCGAGGAGGAGCTGTTTTTT.